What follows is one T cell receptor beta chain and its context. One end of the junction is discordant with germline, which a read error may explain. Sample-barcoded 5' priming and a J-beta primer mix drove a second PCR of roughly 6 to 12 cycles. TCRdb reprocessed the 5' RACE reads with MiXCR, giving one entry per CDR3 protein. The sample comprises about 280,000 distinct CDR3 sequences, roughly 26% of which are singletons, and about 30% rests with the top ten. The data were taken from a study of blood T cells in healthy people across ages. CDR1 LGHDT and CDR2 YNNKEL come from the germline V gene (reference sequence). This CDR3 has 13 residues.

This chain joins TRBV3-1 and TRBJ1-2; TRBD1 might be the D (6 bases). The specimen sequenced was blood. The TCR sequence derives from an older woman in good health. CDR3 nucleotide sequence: TGTGCCAACAGCCAAGACAACAGGGTTAGAAACACCTTC. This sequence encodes CANSQDNRVRNTF.